The next 7 T cell receptor delta chains were all read from a single sample in a study of gamma-delta chains in newborns, infants, children. TCRdb applied CATT to the reads for clone calling. This table has 3,500 to 5,000 delta-chain clones, 3% to 4% appearing once. Material: blood. Every receptor here comes from a child who was a newborn, infant or young child, either healthy, febrile or measles-vaccinated (not recorded which).

This clone is judged medium-sized. The chain combines TRDV2 with TRDJ2; 11 positions match TRDD3. The CDR3 sequence is 18 residues long. Germline assignment: CDR1 GEAIGNYY and CDR2 EKD. With V trimmed by 2 bases and J by 1 base, 8 bases remained unmatched. In nucleotides, the CDR3 is TGTGCCTGTGACAAAGTACTGGGGGATAAAAATTTGACAGCACAACTCTTCTTT. It specifies CACDKVLGDKNLTAQLFF.

By share, this clone counts as medium-sized. The CDR3: CACDTGWGIRDSWDTRQMFF. The CDR3 DNA follows: TGTGCCTGTGACACCGGTTGGGGGATACGAGACTCCTGGGACACCCGACAGATGTTTTTC. The chain links TRDV2 to TRDJ3; TRDD3 matches 11 bases. V dropped 0 bases and J dropped 0; count of bases not matched to a gene: 6. The germline V gene has CDR1 GEAIGNYY and CDR2 EKD. This CDR3 has 20 amino acids.

This clone is termed medium-sized (0.01 to 0.1%). This CDR3 is also generated by other DNA sequences in the sample. This sequence joins TRDV2 and TRDJ3; TRDD3 is a possible D gene (6 bases). The length of the CDR3 is 16 residues. Germline V gene data show CDR1 as GEAIGNYY and CDR2 as EKD. V lost 3 bases and J lost 0, with 8 bases in between. The CDR3 nucleotides read TGTGCCTGTGACTACTGGGCCTCCTGGGACACCCGACAGATGTTTTTC. This codes for CACDYWASWDTRQMFF.

At least ten counts were recorded for this clone. The chain joins TRDV1 to TRDJ1, with 11 bases matching TRDD3. CDR1 is TSWWSYY, CDR2 QGS, per germline. The CDR3 contains 22 residues. V lost 1 base to trimming and J lost 0 bases; unmatched junction nucleotides: 19. In nucleotides, the CDR3 is TGTGCTCTTGGGGAACGGTCCGGTCCTATTGGGGGATACGGGAGGTACACCGATAAACTCATCTTT. Translating gives CALGERSGPIGGYGRYTDKLIF.

A note on this clone: This sequence may be a read error, since a much larger clone differs from it by one base. This chain links TRDV2 with TRDJ3; 7 positions match TRDD3. The CDR3 has 19 amino acids. Germline V lookup: CDR1 GEAIGNYY, CDR2 EKD. The trim removed 0 bases at V and 2 bases at J, leaving 9 bases unmatched. CDR3 sequence reads: CACDTMRGMIPWDTRQMFF. CDR3 DNA: TGTGCCTGTGACACCATGCGGGGGATGATCCCCTGGGACACCCGACAGATGTTTTTC.

As regards this clone: The junction differs from germline at one of its ends, possibly a read error. This chain links TRDV2 with TRDJ3, with 12 bases aligning to TRDD3. Looked up from germline, CDR1 is GEAIGNYY and CDR2 is EKD. This CDR3 contains 16 residues. The CDR3 DNA sequence: TGTGCCAGTGACACTGGGGGATACTGGGTCACCCGACAGATGTTTTTC. It is translated as CASDTGGYWVTRQMFF.

Turning to this clone: A read error is likely here: a far larger clone is one base away. The V and J genes are TRDV2 and TRDJ3; 8 bases fit TRDD3. This CDR3 comprises 23 residues. The germline CDR1 and CDR2 sequences are GEAIGNYY and EKD. V lost 3 bases to trimming and J lost 0 bases; unmatched junction nucleotides: 21. The DNA for the CDR3 is TGTGCCTGTGACGCCGTCATGAAGCTGGGGGACACCCCTAGCTCCTGGGACACCCGACAGATGTTTTTC. Translating it yields CACDAVMKLGDTPSSWDTRQMFF.